A single sample is the source of the 7 T cell receptor beta chains below, sequenced in a study of cytomegalovirus exposure and HLA in healthy donors. Primers included in the PCR were 60 Vbeta and 13 Jbeta primers. The assay was immunoSEQ multiplex PCR, and TCRdb's table has in-frame clones only and misses some. The data hold 150,000 to 200,000 clones, with 75% to 80% observed a single time. Sequencing was performed on PBMCs. These receptors were taken from a woman aged 50 to 65 in good health and CMV-seropositive.

This chain joins TRBV30 and TRBJ2-7; 8 bases map to TRBD1. Germline V gene data show CDR1 as GTSNPN and CDR2 as SVGIG (reference sequence). V lost 1 base to trimming and J lost 2 bases; unmatched junction nucleotides: 4. The CDR3 loop spans 14 amino acids. CDR3 in DNA: TGTGCCTGGAGTGCGGGACAGGTTCCCTACGAGCAGTACTTC. Amino acid sequence: CAWSAGQVPYEQYF.

The sample holds a few counts of this clone. This rearrangement joins TRBV9 to TRBJ1-5; D is unclear. V was cut by 0 bases and J by 4 bases, with 8 bases left in between. In germline, CDR1 is SGDLS, CDR2 YYNGEE. CDR3 length equals 14 residues. The CDR3 coding sequence is TGTGCCAGCAGCGTAGGTACAGTGAATCAGCCCCAGCATTTT. Translation gives CASSVGTVNQPQHF.

This sequence joins TRBV5-1 and TRBJ2-5; D gene ambiguous. This CDR3 comprises 12 residues. Germline loops: CDR1 SGHRS, CDR2 YFSETQ. V shed 0 bases and J shed 2 bases, with 2 bases lying between them. CDR3 sequence (DNA): TGCGCCAGCAGCTTGGCACAAGAGACCCAGTACTTC. Translated: CASSLAQETQYF.

Regarding this clone: At one boundary the junction diverges from the germline segment, which might be a read error. This chain joins TRBV6-1 and TRBJ2-2; D gene ambiguous. CDR3 length: 15 amino acids. Looked up from germline, CDR1 is MNHNS and CDR2 is SASEGT. CDR3 bases: TGTGCCAGCAGGGAAGACGGTTCGAACACCGGGGAGCTGTTTTTT. Its protein product is CASREDGSNTGELFF.

V usage is TRBV10-1 and J usage is TRBJ1-1; 8 bases line up with TRBD1. The CDR3 runs 13 residues. Germline CDR1 and CDR2: WNHNN and SYGVQD (reference sequence). Unmatched junction bases numbered 6, after V lost 2 bases and J lost 10 bases. The CDR3 sequence: CASSEGTDRGAFF. The CDR3 nucleotides read TGCGCCAGCAGTGAGGGAACTGACAGGGGAGCTTTCTTT.

This chain joins TRBV6-5 and TRBJ2-1; TRBD2 matches at 9 bases. V lost 1 base, J lost 5 bases, and 3 bases stayed unmatched. CDR3 length: 15 residues. The germline gives CDR1 MNHEY, CDR2 SVGAGI. The CDR3 DNA sequence: TGTGCCAGCAGTTACTTTGGACTAGCGAACAATGAGCAGTTCTTC. It specifies CASSYFGLANNEQFF.

The CDR3 loop is CASSAEGQGSYTF. The CDR3 DNA sequence: TGTGCCAGCAGCGCAGAAGGCCAGGGAAGCTACACCTTC. This rearrangement joins TRBV7-9 to TRBJ1-2; D may be TRBD1 (5 bases). The CDR3 runs 13 residues. The V and J ends lost 5 bases and 9 bases respectively, with 16 bases between them. Germline assignment: CDR1 SEHNR and CDR2 FQNEAQ (reference sequence).